This paragraph reports one T cell receptor (beta chain). The assay was immunoSEQ multiplex PCR, and TCRdb's table has in-frame clones only and misses some. The sample consists of roughly 70,000 clones, approximately 81% of them appearing once. CDR3 length equals 12 residues. The V end lost 3 bases, the J end lost 2 bases, and 3 bases lay between the germline ends. The germline CDR1 and CDR2 sequences are SGHTA and FQGNSA. The data were taken from a study of blood T cell repertoires in COVID-19. The receptor was derived from a woman older than 75 with active or convalescent COVID-19. The source material was peripheral blood. V and J are TRBV7-2 and TRBJ2-3; no reliable D call. CDR3 loop: CASSFYTDTQYF. In DNA form, the CDR3 reads TGTGCCAGCAGCTTTTACACAGATACGCAGTATTTT.